Each of the 23 T cell receptor beta chains below was sequenced from the same sample in a study of regulatory T cells in long-lasting Graves disease. Time point of the sample: newly diagnosed GD, antithyroid drugs for less than 3 months. From PBMCs, RNA was extracted and then used to make the TCR library. Arm-PCR of CDR3 regions with iRepertoire HTBI primers generated TCR beta libraries. Each CDR3 protein gets one entry after TCRdb re-called the multiplex PCR reads with MiXCR. The sample shows about 420,000 distinct CDR3 sequences, 16% of them seen only once. These data also formed part of another study, on T cells in Graves' hyperthyroidism and ophthalmopathy.

Sample: peripheral blood mononuclear cells (PBMCs), taken at new diagnosis, from a patient treated with antithyroid drugs. These receptors originate from a woman under 30 with Graves disease.

This clonotype has ten or more counts. The rearrangement joins TRBV6-5 to TRBJ2-7; no firm D call. Germline-derived CDR1 and CDR2 are MNHEY and SVGAGI. V lost 4 bases and J lost 4, with 8 bases in between. CDR3 length: 12 amino acids. The CDR3: CASSSVTYEQYF. In DNA, the CDR3 is TGTGCCAGCAGTTCAGTAACGTACGAGCAGTACTTC.

CDR3 protein: CASGLEADTQYF. DNA of the CDR3: TGTGCCAGTGGACTAGAGGCTGATACGCAGTATTTT. V and J are TRBV27 and TRBJ2-3, with 7 bases matching TRBD2. The CDR3 is 12 amino acids. The germline CDR1 and CDR2 sequences are MNHEY and SMNVEV (reference sequence). Germline trimming cut 9 bases from V and 6 bases from J; bases unmatched to any gene: 6.

This clonotype was observed a handful of times. Mismatch with germline at one junction end may stem from a read error. As DNA, the CDR3 is TGTGCCAGCAGTGAAGGCTTGGTCTCTCCAGCGGAGACCCAGTACTTC. It codes for CASSEGLVSPAETQYF. V is TRBV10-3 and J is TRBJ2-3, with D unclear. The end of the DNA aligns better with TRBJ2-5, so the J call may be wrong. Germline V lookup: CDR1 ENHRY, CDR2 SYGVKD. This CDR3 has 16 residues.

This rearrangement joins TRBV20-1 to TRBJ2-2; 12 bases are a match to TRBD2. The germline gives CDR1 DFQATT, CDR2 SNEGSKA (reference sequence). The CDR3 contains 19 residues. The V segment lost 0 bases and the J segment 2 bases; nucleotides outside the gene matches: 10. The CDR3 protein is CSARDAPRTSGINTGELFF. The CDR3 bases are TGCAGTGCTAGAGATGCCCCTAGGACTAGCGGGATAAACACCGGGGAGCTGTTTTTT.

This clonotype has a handful of counts. The CDR3 is CASSPRTGKAGNTIYF. As DNA, the CDR3 is TGTGCCAGCAGCCCCCGGACAGGGAAGGCTGGAAACACCATATATTTT. The chain carries TRBV7-2 and TRBJ1-3; 8 nucleotides line up with TRBD1. The V gene's germline CDR1 is SGHTA and CDR2 FQGNSA. CDR3 size: 16 residues. V was pared by 5 bases and J by 2 bases, with 8 bases of the junction left unmatched.

The chain is built from TRBV27 and TRBJ2-1, with TRBD1 as a possible D gene (6 bases). CDR3 length: 16 residues. CDR1 and CDR2 from the germline V gene are MNHEY and SMNVEV (reference sequence). Trimming removed 1 base from V and 4 bases from J, with 14 bases in between. This CDR3 reads CASSLYRGSSYNEQFF. The CDR3, as DNA: TGTGCCAGCAGTTTATATAGGGGGAGTTCGTACAATGAGCAGTTCTTC.

This clonotype showed up many times. This chain links TRBV2 with TRBJ2-1; D perhaps matches TRBD2 (6 bases). Germline V CDR1 and CDR2: SNHLY, FYNNEI. The CDR3 has 15 amino acids. The V gene lost 6 bases and the J gene lost 4 bases, with 16 bases spanning the gap. The CDR3 is CASSPSVGRYNEQFF. The CDR3 bases are TGTGCCAGCAGCCCATCAGTGGGGAGGTACAATGAGCAGTTCTTC.

This chain links TRBV11-2 with TRBJ1-3; 11 bases match TRBD1. The CDR3 is 19 amino acids. The trim removed 6 bases at V and 0 bases at J, leaving 13 bases unmatched. The germline V gene encodes CDR1 SGHAT and CDR2 FQNNGV. The DNA for the CDR3 is TGTGCCAGCAGTCCGTGGACAGGGGGCTTGTCGAACTCTGGAAACACCATATATTTT. It specifies CASSPWTGGLSNSGNTIYF.

This clonotype was detected ten times or more. The rearrangement joins TRBV5-1 to TRBJ2-2; TRBD2 aligns across 10 bases. V trimming: 4 bases; J trimming: 5 bases; junction bases outside the gene matches: 8. From germline, CDR1 is SGHRS and CDR2 YFSETQ. This CDR3 has 16 residues. The CDR3 nucleotides read TGCGCCAGCAGCCCACAAGCGGGAGGGCCGACCGGGGAGCTGTTTTTT. Protein sequence: CASSPQAGGPTGELFF.

The CDR3, as DNA: TGTGCCAGCAGCTTAGACGGACGAAACACCATATATTTT. Translation gives CASSLDGRNTIYF. The rearrangement links TRBV11-1 to TRBJ1-3; D is unresolved. The ends were cut back, 1 base at V and 5 bases at J, with 6 bases in the middle. The CDR3 is 13 residues long. In germline, CDR1 is SGHAT, CDR2 FQDESV (reference sequence).

This clonotype showed up many times. The rearrangement joins TRBV6-5 to TRBJ1-1; D is unresolved. The germline gives CDR1 MNHEY, CDR2 SVGAGI. V was clipped by 0 bases and J by 4 bases, with 18 bases between them. The CDR3 is made up of 17 amino acids. The CDR3 is CASSYSTAGGVGTEAFF. The CDR3 DNA reads TGTGCCAGCAGTTACTCGACTGCAGGAGGAGTGGGCACTGAAGCTTTCTTT.

Remarks on this clonotype: A single base separates this from a much larger clone, so it may be a read error. The chain couples TRBV6-5 to TRBJ2-7, with D possibly being TRBD2 (6 bases). The CDR3 totals 17 residues. The germline gives CDR1 MNHEY, CDR2 SVGAGI. V was shortened by 0 bases and J by 7 bases, with 22 bases between the two germline ends. The CDR3 here is CASSYSERSGWGNEQYF. CDR3 nucleotides: TGTGCCAGCAGTTACTCGGAGCGCAGCGGGTGGGGCAATGAGCAGTACTTC.

The rearrangement links TRBV20-1 to TRBJ2-7; 11 positions agree with TRBD2. CDR3 length: 16 amino acids. V shed 4 bases and J 5 bases; nucleotides not matched to a gene: 13. From germline, CDR1 is DFQATT and CDR2 SNEGSKA (reference sequence). The CDR3 nucleotides are TGCAGTGCTATGTCCCCTCCGGGACTAGCGGCTGACGAGCAGTACTTC. It is translated as CSAMSPPGLAADEQYF.

This chain connects TRBV3-1 to TRBJ1-2; D is unclear. This CDR3 comprises 14 residues. Trimming took 4 bases from V and 4 from J, leaving 13 bases between them. CDR1 LGHDT and CDR2 YNNKEL come from the germline V gene (reference sequence). CDR3 amino acids: CASSPSVRIYGYTF. In DNA form, the CDR3 reads TGTGCCAGCAGCCCCTCGGTACGCATCTATGGCTACACCTTC.

This clonotype was counted ten times or more. V is TRBV20-1 and J is TRBJ2-1; 11 bases are a match to TRBD2. This CDR3 spans 15 amino acids. Germline lookup yields CDR1 DFQATT and CDR2 SNEGSKA (reference sequence). The ends lost 0 bases at V and 8 bases at J; junction bases unmatched: 6. DNA for the CDR3: TGCAGTGCTAGAGATGGTAGCGGGAGGGCCGATGAGCAGTTCTTC. This translates into CSARDGSGRADEQFF.

The chain links TRBV18 to TRBJ1-5; D gene ambiguous. Germline V gene data show CDR1 as KGHSH and CDR2 as LQKENI. The V end was cut by 2 bases, the J end by 1 base, with 9 bases between. This CDR3 is 15 amino acids long. Here the CDR3 DNA reads TGTGCCAGCTCACCAGGTAGGGCGAGCAATCAGCCCCAGCATTTT. Translating it yields CASSPGRASNQPQHF.

This clonotype was seen repeatedly, ten times or more. This chain uses TRBV11-3 with TRBJ2-4, with 9 bases lining up with TRBD2. The trim removed 1 base at V and 6 bases at J, leaving 1 base unmatched. The CDR3 length is 14 residues. Germline CDR1 and CDR2: SGHNT and YENEEA. The CDR3 loop reads CASSLVSGRNIQYF. CDR3 DNA sequence: TGTGCCAGCAGCTTAGTTAGCGGGAGAAACATTCAGTACTTC.

A word on this clonotype: A much larger clone differs from this one at a single base, so this may be a read error. The chain uses TRBV29-1 and TRBJ1-1; 12 nucleotides agree with TRBD1. Germline V gene lookup returns CDR1 SQVTM and CDR2 ANQGSEA. There are 13 residues in the CDR3. V trimming: 4 bases; J trimming: 4 bases; junction bases outside the gene matches: 1. CDR3 bases: TGCAGCGTTGTGGGACAGGGGGCCACTGAAGCTTTCTTT. Translated, it gives CSVVGQGATEAFF. Drawing the rest from reference TRBV29-1 and TRBJ1-1, the complete variable domain is SAVISQKPSRDICQRGTSLTIQCQVDSQVTMMFWYRQQPGQSLTLIATANQGSEATYESGFVIDKFPISRPNLTFSTLTVSNMSPEDSSIYLCSVVGQGATEAFFGQGTRLTVV.

The sample holds many counts of this clonotype. The gene calls are TRBV6-2 or TRBV6-3 and TRBJ1-1; no definite D call. Germline V gene sequence: CDR1 MNHEY, CDR2 SVGEGT. CDR3 length: 11 residues. V was trimmed by 5 bases and J by 8 bases, leaving 9 bases between them. DNA of the CDR3: TGTGCCAGCAGTCGACCCCCCGAAGCTTTCTTT. Its translation is CASSRPPEAFF.

This clonotype was counted a few times. Relative to the germline gene, one junction end is altered; a read error may explain this. The genes are TRBV25-1 and TRBJ2-2, with D unresolved. Per germline, CDR1 MGHDK and CDR2 SYGVNS. The CDR3 spans 18 residues. The CDR3 DNA reads TGTGCCAACAGTGACCGATCCCTGCAGGCCTGGAACACCGGGGAGCTGTTTTTT. It translates to CANSDRSLQAWNTGELFF.

This rearrangement joins TRBV27 to TRBJ2-2; D perhaps matches TRBD1 (5 bases). V was pared by 7 bases and J by 5 bases, with 14 bases between. The length of the CDR3 is 14 residues. Germline values: CDR1 MNHEY, CDR2 SMNVEV (reference sequence). This chain's CDR3 is CASTPRGWTGELFF. CDR3 nucleotides: TGTGCCAGCACCCCAAGGGGCTGGACCGGGGAGCTGTTTTTT.

This clonotype was detected ten times or more. The chain recombines TRBV11-3 with TRBJ2-2; TRBD2 is a possible D gene (6 bases). CDR3 length: 16 residues. Germline-derived CDR1 and CDR2 are SGHNT and YENEEA. Trimming cost V 5 bases and J 6 bases, with 19 bases left between them. The CDR3 sequence: CASSTHTGGLPGELFF. CDR3 coding DNA: TGTGCCAGCAGCACCCACACCGGTGGACTACCCGGGGAGCTGTTTTTT. Full variable domain (rest looked up from reference TRBV11-3 and TRBJ2-2): EAGVVQSPRYKIIEKKQPVAFWCNPISGHNTLYWYLQNLGQGPELLIRYENEEAVDDSQLPKDRFSAERLKGVDSTLKIQPAELGDSAVYLCASSTHTGGLPGELFFGEGSRLTVL.

There are many counts of this clonotype. The chain is built from TRBV30 and TRBJ2-6, with D unresolved. The CDR3 is 14 amino acids. The ends were cut back, 6 bases at V and 0 bases at J, with 9 bases in the middle. CDR1 is GTSNPN, CDR2 SVGIG, per germline (reference sequence). The CDR3 reads CACFGNSGANVLTF. In nucleotides, the CDR3 is TGTGCCTGCTTCGGAAACTCTGGGGCCAACGTCCTGACTTTC. Using reference TRBV30 and TRBJ2-6 for the parts outside the CDR3, the full variable domain is SQTIHQWPATLVQPVGSPLSLECTVEGTSNPNLYWYRQAAGRGLQLLFYSVGIGQISSEVPQNLSASRPQDRQFILSSKKLLLSDSGFYLCACFGNSGANVLTFGAGSRLTVL.